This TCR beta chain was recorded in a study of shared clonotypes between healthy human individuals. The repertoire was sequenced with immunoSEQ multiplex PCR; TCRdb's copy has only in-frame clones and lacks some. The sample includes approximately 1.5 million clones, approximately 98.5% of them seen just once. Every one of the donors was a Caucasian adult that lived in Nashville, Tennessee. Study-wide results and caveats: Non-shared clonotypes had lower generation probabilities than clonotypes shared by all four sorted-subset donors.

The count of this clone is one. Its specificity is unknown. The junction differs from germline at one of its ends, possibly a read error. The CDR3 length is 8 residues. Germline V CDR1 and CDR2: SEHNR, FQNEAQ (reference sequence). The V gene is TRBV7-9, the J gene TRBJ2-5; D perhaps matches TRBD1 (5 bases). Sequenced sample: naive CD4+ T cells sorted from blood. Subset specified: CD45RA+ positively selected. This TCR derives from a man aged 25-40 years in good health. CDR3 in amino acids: CASSLGDF. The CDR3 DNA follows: TGTGCCAGCAGCCTAGGGGACTTC. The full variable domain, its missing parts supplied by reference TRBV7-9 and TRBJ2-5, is DTGVSQNPRHKITKRGQNVTFRCDPISEHNRLYWYRQTLGQGPEFLTYFQNEAQLEKSRLLSDRFSAERPKGSFSTLEIQRTEQGDSAMYLCASSLGDFGPGTRLLVL.